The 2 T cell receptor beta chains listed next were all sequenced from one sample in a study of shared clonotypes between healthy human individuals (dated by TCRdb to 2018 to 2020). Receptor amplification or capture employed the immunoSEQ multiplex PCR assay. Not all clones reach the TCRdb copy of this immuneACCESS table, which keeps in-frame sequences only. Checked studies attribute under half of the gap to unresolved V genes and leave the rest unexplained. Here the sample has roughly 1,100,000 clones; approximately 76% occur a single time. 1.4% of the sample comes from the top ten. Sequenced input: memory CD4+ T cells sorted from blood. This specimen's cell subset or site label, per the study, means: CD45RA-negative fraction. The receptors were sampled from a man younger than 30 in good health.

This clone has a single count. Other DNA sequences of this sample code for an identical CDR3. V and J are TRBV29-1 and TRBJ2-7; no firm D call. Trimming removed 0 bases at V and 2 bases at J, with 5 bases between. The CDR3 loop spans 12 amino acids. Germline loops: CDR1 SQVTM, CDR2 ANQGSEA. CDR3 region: CSVEDTAYEQYF. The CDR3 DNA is TGCAGCGTTGAAGATACGGCCTACGAGCAGTACTTC.

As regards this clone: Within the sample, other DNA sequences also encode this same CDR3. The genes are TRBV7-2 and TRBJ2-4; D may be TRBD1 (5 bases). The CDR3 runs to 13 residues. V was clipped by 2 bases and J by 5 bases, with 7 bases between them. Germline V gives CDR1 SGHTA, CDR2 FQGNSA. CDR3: CASSLRGENIQYF. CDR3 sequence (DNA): TGTGCCAGCAGCTTAAGGGGCGAAAACATTCAGTACTTC.